One sample yielded the 11 T cell receptor beta chains listed below, sequenced in a study of blood T cell repertoires in COVID-19. Data came from immunoSEQ multiplex PCR; TCRdb stores just in-frame clones and leaves some out. The table includes roughly 140,000 clones, approximately 90% detected once. Sequenced material: peripheral blood. These receptor sequences come from a woman aged 35 to 49 with acute or convalescent COVID-19.

The chain has TRBV29-1 and TRBJ1-2; D not certain. Germline CDR1 and CDR2: SQVTM and ANQGSEA. The V gene lost 7 bases and the J gene lost 5 bases, with 11 bases spanning the gap. The CDR3 is made up of 11 amino acids. The CDR3: CSAAAGYGYTF. CDR3 sequence (DNA): TGCAGCGCAGCTGCCGGTTATGGCTACACCTTC.

The V call is TRBV11-2, the J call TRBJ2-3; 8 bases map to TRBD2. There are 17 residues in the CDR3. From germline, CDR1 is SGHAT and CDR2 FQNNGV. Germline trimming cut 3 bases from V and 3 bases from J; bases unmatched to any gene: 11. Here the CDR3 DNA reads TGTGCCAGCAGCTTCGGGGGGGGCAGTGGATGGACAGATACGCAGTATTTT. Protein sequence: CASSFGGGSGWTDTQYF. Full variable domain (missing parts from reference TRBV11-2 and TRBJ2-3): EAGVAQSPRYKIIEKRQSVAFWCNPISGHATLYWYQQILGQGPKLLIQFQNNGVVDDSQLPKDRFSAERLKGVDSTLKIQPAKLEDSAVYLCASSFGGGSGWTDTQYFGPGTRLTVL.

The chain has TRBV6-5 and TRBJ2-7; D is uncertain. Trimming pared 5 bases from V and 6 bases from J, leaving 14 bases between. Per the germline V gene, CDR1 is MNHEY and CDR2 is SVGAGI. The CDR3 runs to 13 residues. The CDR3 is CASSQYPTGEQYF. The CDR3, as DNA: TGTGCCAGCAGTCAATACCCCACCGGCGAGCAGTACTTC.

On this clone: The junction does not match germline at one end; this may be a read error. The rearrangement links TRBV28 to TRBJ2-5, with TRBD2 matching 11 bases. There are 13 residues in the CDR3. The germline V gene encodes CDR1 MDHEN and CDR2 SYDVKM. CDR3 region: CASSSGLAGTRYF. Here the CDR3 DNA reads TGTGCCAGCTCCTCCGGACTAGCGGGTACCCGGTACTTC.

V is TRBV18 and J is TRBJ1-1; D not certain. Per germline, CDR1 KGHSH and CDR2 LQKENI. CDR3 size: 13 residues. The V and J ends lost 4 bases and 3 bases respectively, with 9 bases between them. CDR3 residues: CASSRLEDTEAFF. The CDR3 coding sequence is TGTGCCAGCTCACGGTTAGAGGACACTGAAGCTTTCTTT.

The J gene is TRBJ1-1, the V gene TRBV13; no reliable D call. V dropped 1 base and J dropped 0 bases, with 6 bases sitting between them. The CDR3 totals 14 residues. Germline CDR1 reads PRHDT; CDR2 reads FYEKMQ (reference sequence). The CDR3: CASSLAGVNTEAFF. The CDR3 coding sequence is TGTGCCAGCAGCTTAGCGGGAGTGAACACTGAAGCTTTCTTT.

The chain uses TRBV6-5 and TRBJ1-2, with TRBD1 matching over 7 bases. CDR1 MNHEY and CDR2 SVGAGI come from the germline V gene. Losses at the gene ends were 6 bases for V and 4 bases for J; bases not matched to a gene: 8. The CDR3 runs to 14 residues. The CDR3 nucleotides are TGTGCCAGCAGGCCCACAGGGGCGGTCTATGGCTACACCTTC. Translation gives CASRPTGAVYGYTF.

The chain is built from TRBV7-3 and TRBJ1-3; 7 positions match TRBD1. Trimming at V came to 5 bases and at J to 0 bases, leaving 4 bases not matched to a gene. Germline CDR1 is SGHTA and CDR2 is FQGTGA. This CDR3 is built from 15 residues. The CDR3 here is CASSPTGFSGNTIYF. For the CDR3, the DNA is TGTGCCAGCAGCCCGACAGGGTTCTCTGGAAACACCATATATTTT.

The rearrangement uses TRBV7-2 and TRBJ1-1; D call uncertain. CDR1 is SGHTA, CDR2 FQGNSA, per germline. The CDR3 runs 12 residues. V lost 5 bases and J lost 3, with 7 bases in between. The CDR3 DNA follows: TGTGCCAGCAGCCTCGGGTACACTGAAGCTTTCTTT. Its protein product is CASSLGYTEAFF. The whole variable domain, filled in from reference TRBV7-2 and TRBJ1-1, reads GAGVSQSPSNKVTEKGKDVELRCDPISGHTALYWYRQSLGQGLEFLIYFQGNSAPDKSGLPSDRFSAERTGGSVSTLTIQRTQQEDSAVYLCASSLGYTEAFFGQGTRLTVV.

The chain recombines TRBV7-3 with TRBJ1-1; 7 nucleotides agree with TRBD1. Unmatched junction bases numbered 5, after V lost 5 bases and J lost 5 bases. Germline CDR1 SGHTA, CDR2 FQGTGA. The CDR3 is made up of 13 amino acids. In DNA form, the CDR3 reads TGTGCCAGCAGCCCAAACAGGGGTACTGAAGCTTTCTTT. Translated: CASSPNRGTEAFF.

This chain uses TRBV2 with TRBJ2-1; TRBD2 is a possible D gene (5 bases). Trimming left V 4 bases short and J 12 bases short, with 19 bases between. The CDR3 totals 14 residues. Germline-derived CDR1 and CDR2 are SNHLY and FYNNEI. CDR3 region: CASSATPRRSGQFF. CDR3 DNA sequence: TGTGCCAGCAGTGCTACCCCCCGTCGGAGCGGGCAGTTCTTC.